The T cell receptor (beta chain) under discussion was sequenced for a study of OX40 agonist ivuxolimab in advanced cancers. Study summary: The group had a mean age of roughly 56 years, ranged from about 20 to 80, and was just under 85% male.

Sequenced by immunoSEQ multiplex PCR; TCRdb stores in-frame clones only, minus some. The sample shows about 32,000 clones, less than 90% of them seen only once. The germline V gene encodes CDR1 SGHDT and CDR2 YYEEEE. The J segment lost 5 bases and the V segment lost 0 bases, leaving 3 bases of the junction unmatched. This CDR3 is 14 amino acids long. Sample: CD4+ or CD8+ T cells sorted from blood, taken in a trial of the OX40 agonist ivuxolimab. The sequence was obtained from an adult with an advanced solid tumor such as melanoma, head and neck, liver or kidney cancer. The V call is TRBV5-6, the J call TRBJ1-2; 8 bases are a match to TRBD1. The CDR3 coding sequence is TGTGCCAGCAGCTTGGCGGGACAGGTATATGGCTACACCTTC. Encoded protein: CASSLAGQVYGYTF. The variable domain in full, completed from reference TRBV5-6 and TRBJ1-2, reads DAGVTQSPTHLIKTRGQQVTLRCSPKSGHDTVSWYQQALGQGPQFIFQYYEEEERQRGNFPDRFSGHQFPNYSSELNVNALLLGDSALYLCASSLAGQVYGYTFGSGTRLTVV.